There are a few counts of the clone carrying this T cell receptor (beta chain). Its antigen is currently unknown. The data belong to a study of T cells in Graves' hyperthyroidism and ophthalmopathy. Overall study: Peripheral blood was obtained at initial diagnosis, preceding any treatment. Findings and caveats of the study: Most thyroid-expanded clonotypes above 0.001 were also found in blood. Progression to ophthalmopathy was predicted a median of approximately 6.4 months early.

Germline loops: CDR1 DFQATT, CDR2 SNEGSKA (reference sequence). The CDR3 is 16 residues long. V shed 0 bases and J 10 bases; nucleotides not matched to a gene: 14. TCR beta CDR3 sequences were amplified from RNA transcripts. The HTBI set primed first-round TCR CDR3 RT-PCR. TCRdb fed the multiplex PCR reads into MiXCR, producing one record per CDR3 protein. The table lists 690,000 or so distinct CDR3 sequences, roughly a sixth of them singletons. Out of over 7.5 ml of fresh peripheral blood came the PBMCs. The chain carries TRBV20-1 and TRBJ2-1; 8 bases line up with TRBD2. This TCR was sampled from a woman in her fifties or sixties with Graves' hyperthyroidism that later progressed to Graves' ophthalmopathy. The sequencing sample was made of blood. This chain's CDR3 is CSARDVIAGQSWEQFF. Here the CDR3 DNA reads TGCAGTGCTAGAGATGTGATAGCGGGGCAATCTTGGGAGCAGTTCTTC.